The T cell receptor (beta chain) under discussion was sequenced for a study of T cell responses to AZD1222 COVID-19 vaccine. Study-level points and caveats: Spike-specific TCR breadth and depth grew following two AZD1222 doses. Spike-wide vaccine-associated CD4 TCRs dominated at 160-218 and 743-854.

Generated by immunoSEQ multiplex PCR, the TCRdb table keeps only in-frame clones and is missing some. This sample yields around 250,000 clones, of which approximately 95% are seen a single time; 0.55% belongs to the top ten. CDR3 size: 15 residues. Between the trimmed V and J ends, which lost 0 bases and 3 bases, there was a span of 12 bases. Germline values: CDR1 LGHDT, CDR2 YNNKEL (reference sequence). Worth noting for this clone: Its specificity is unknown.

The clonotype was recovered from an adult in good health. Material: peripheral blood, obtained on day 0 of AZD1222 vaccination. The chain employs TRBV3-1 (or the pseudogene TRBV3-2) and TRBJ2-7; the D gene is possibly TRBD1 (6 bases). Here the CDR3 reads CASSQERTAGYEQYF. In DNA form, the CDR3 reads TGTGCCAGCAGCCAAGAACGGACAGCAGGCTACGAGCAGTACTTC.